These T cell receptor beta chains were read from a single sample in a study of Ad26.COV2.S vaccination and SARS-CoV-2 variants. Some clones are missing from TCRdb's copy, which holds only in-frame ones; the method was immunoSEQ multiplex PCR. The data hold almost 400,000 clones, with around nine tenths observed a single time. Sequencing used peripheral blood, obtained in a trial of Ad26.COV2.S vaccine versus placebo. These receptors came from a person aged 18-60 years who received the Ad26.COV2.S COVID-19 vaccine or a placebo. Both conserved end residues are part of each CDR3. The order of the fields is J gene, D gene, V gene, CDR3 length, clone size, CDR3 DNA, CDR3 protein. D genes are given only for firm matches. Part of the rows lack a size; the others show once, few, many or a class for expanded clones.

TRBJ2-2,-,TRBV6-5,16,-,TGTGCCAGCAGTTACCTCCCGACGATCGTTACCGGGGAGCTGTTTTTT,CASSYLPTIVTGELFF
TRBJ2-1,-,TRBV24-1,17,once,TGTGCCACCAGTGATAGAAAACAGGGCCTCCTTCGCAATGAGCAGTTCTTC,CATSDRKQGLLRNEQFF
TRBJ1-5,-,TRBV4-1,14,-,TGCGCCAGCACCAACCCCGGACGGAATCAGCCCCAGCATTTT,CASTNPGRNQPQHF
TRBJ1-1,-,TRBV11-2,16,-,TGTGCCAGCAGCTTAAAATCAGGGCTGGGCTGGGATGAAGCTTTCTTT,CASSLKSGLGWDEAFF
TRBJ1-1,TRBD1,TRBV5-1,15,-,TGCGCCAGCAGCTTAAGGACAGGTAGAAACACTGAAGCTTTCTTT,CASSLRTGRNTEAFF
TRBJ1-4,TRBD1,TRBV18,15,-,TGTGCCAGCTCAGGGGACAGCTCGACTAATGAAAAACTGTTTTTT,CASSGDSSTNEKLFF
TRBJ2-4,TRBD1,TRBV4-2,20,-,TGTGCCAGCAGCCAGGACCCACCCGGGACAGGGGCGTCCGCCAAAAACATTCAGTACTTC,CASSQDPPGTGASAKNIQYF
TRBJ2-1,-,TRBV7-6,16,-,TGTGCCAGCAGCTTAAAGAGCGGGACAGCAGGCACTGAGCAGTTCTTC,CASSLKSGTAGTEQFF
TRBJ1-1,-,TRBV7-8,13,-,TGTGCCAGCAGCTTGGGGGGGGGCACTGAAGCTTTCTTT,CASSLGGGTEAFF
TRBJ1-2,-,TRBV10-3,15,-,TGTGCCATCAGTGAACACCCGGGACACCTCTATGGCTACACCTTC,CAISEHPGHLYGYTF
TRBJ1-4,-,TRBV5-1,15,-,TGCGCCAGCAAGCTCGGGATTTCAACTAATGAAAAACTGTTTTTT,CASKLGISTNEKLFF
TRBJ1-4,-,TRBV28,15,-,TGTGCCAGCAGCCTCCGAGGGGGGGGTGATGAAAAACTGTTTTTT,CASSLRGGGDEKLFF
TRBJ2-1,TRBD2,TRBV3-1/TRBV3-2,14,-,TGTGCCAGCGGAAAGACTAGCGGGAGTAATGAGCAGTTCTTC,CASGKTSGSNEQFF
TRBJ2-2,-,TRBV15,15,-,TGTGCCACCAGCAGTAGCGGCAGAAACACCGGGGAGCTGTTTTTT,CATSSSGRNTGELFF
TRBJ2-7,-,TRBV11-2,14,-,TGTGCCAGCAGCAAGCGCCTCGACTCCTACGAGCAGTACTTC,CASSKRLDSYEQYF
TRBJ2-3,-,TRBV5-1,14,-,TGCGCCAGCGCCTCTCGGGGATGGCCAGATACGCAGTATTTT,CASASRGWPDTQYF
TRBJ2-7,TRBD1,TRBV5-5,16,-,TGTGCCAGCAGCTTGGGTACAGGGGATCTTATCTACGAGCAGTACTTC,CASSLGTGDLIYEQYF
TRBJ2-5,-,TRBV7-9,14,-,TGTGCCAGCAGCTTAGTTCGGGGGGCAGAGACCCGGTACTTC,CASSLVRGAETRYF
TRBJ1-5,-,TRBV30,13,-,TGTGCCTGGAGTACTAGGGGGGTTCAGCCCCAGCATTTT,CAWSTRGVQPQHF
TRBJ1-3,-,TRBV5-8,15,-,TGTGCCAGCAGCCCGACGGGTTACTCTGGAAACACCATATATTTT,CASSPTGYSGNTIYF
TRBJ2-1,TRBD2,TRBV7-3,16,-,TGTGCCAGCAGCTTAATGGCTAGCGGCCCTTACAATGAGCAGTTCTTC,CASSLMASGPYNEQFF
TRBJ1-2,-,TRBV1,13,-,TGCACCAGCAGCCATCGGACACTCTATGGCTACACCTTC,CTSSHRTLYGYTF
TRBJ1-1,-,TRBV5-5,12,-,TGTGCCAGCAGCCCATCCAATACTGAAGCTTTCTTT,CASSPSNTEAFF
TRBJ2-5,-,TRBV5-1,13,-,TGCGCCAGCAGCTTGAGTTGGAGGGAGACCCAGTACTTC,CASSLSWRETQYF
TRBJ1-1,-,TRBV4-3,13,-,TGCGCCAGCAGCTACGTGGGGGGCACTGAAGCTTTCTTT,CASSYVGGTEAFF
TRBJ1-2,-,TRBV30,12,-,TGTGCCTGGAGTGGGATTAACTATGGCTACACCTTC,CAWSGINYGYTF
TRBJ2-1,TRBD2,TRBV4-1,15,-,TGCGCCACTGCTCGGGGGGAGCTGGACCACAATGAGCAGTTCTTC,CATARGELDHNEQFF
TRBJ1-1,-,TRBV6-5,12,few,TGTGCCAGCACCTCATCATGGGAGGAAGCTTTCTTT,CASTSSWEEAFF
TRBJ2-7,-,TRBV25-1,12,once,TGTGCCACCGGTCGGGGAACCTACGAGCAGTACTTC,CATGRGTYEQYF
TRBJ2-3,TRBD2,TRBV7-8,15,once,TGTGCCAGCAGCTTAGTTGCGGGGGGCACAGATACGCAGTATTTT,CASSLVAGGTDTQYF
TRBJ1-1,-,TRBV20-1,10,-,TGCAGTGCTAGAATAACTGAAGCTTTCTTT,CSARITEAFF
TRBJ2-2,TRBD2,TRBV7-3,14,once,TGTGCCAGCAGCCCTAGCGGGAGGATCGGGGAGCTGTTTTTT,CASSPSGRIGELFF
TRBJ1-1,-,TRBV28,12,once,TGTGCCAGCAGTTTGAGGAACACTGAAGCTTTCTTT,CASSLRNTEAFF
TRBJ1-3,-,TRBV9,14,-,TGTGCCAGCAGCGTAGAGGGCGGTGGAAACACCATATATTTT,CASSVEGGGNTIYF
TRBJ1-5,TRBD1,TRBV29-1,13,-,TGCAGCGTGGGACAGGGAATGAATCAGCCCCAGCATTTT,CSVGQGMNQPQHF
TRBJ2-2,-,TRBV18,12,-,TGTGCCAGCTCCGGGGTCACCGGGGAGCTGTTTTTT,CASSGVTGELFF
TRBJ2-3,-,TRBV14,12,few,TGTGCCAGCAGCCACCCTACAGATACGCAGTATTTT,CASSHPTDTQYF
TRBJ2-7,TRBD1,TRBV2,14,-,TGTGCCAGCAACGGACAGGGCCCCTCCTACGAGCAGTACTTC,CASNGQGPSYEQYF
TRBJ1-5,-,TRBV3-1/TRBV3-2,13,-,TGTGCCAGCAGCCGGTATAGCAATCAGCCCCAGCATTTT,CASSRYSNQPQHF
TRBJ1-5,-,TRBV15,14,once,TGTGCCACCAGCAGAGATACGGCGCTCCACCTCCAGCATTTT,CATSRDTALHLQHF
TRBJ2-5,-,TRBV6-5,15,-,TGTGCCAGCAGTTACTCCAGACTAGGAGGGGAGACCCAGTACTTC,CASSYSRLGGETQYF
TRBJ2-2,TRBD1,TRBV2,14,-,TGTGCCAGCAGCGGGGACAGGGTCTGGGGGGAGCTGTTTTTT,CASSGDRVWGELFF
TRBJ1-3,-,TRBV6-5,14,-,TGTGCCAGCAGAGTGCAAGGGGTGGGCAACACCATATATTTT,CASRVQGVGNTIYF
TRBJ1-3,-,TRBV11-3,15,-,TGTGCCAGCAGCTCGGCCGGGACCTCTGGAAACACCATATATTTT,CASSSAGTSGNTIYF